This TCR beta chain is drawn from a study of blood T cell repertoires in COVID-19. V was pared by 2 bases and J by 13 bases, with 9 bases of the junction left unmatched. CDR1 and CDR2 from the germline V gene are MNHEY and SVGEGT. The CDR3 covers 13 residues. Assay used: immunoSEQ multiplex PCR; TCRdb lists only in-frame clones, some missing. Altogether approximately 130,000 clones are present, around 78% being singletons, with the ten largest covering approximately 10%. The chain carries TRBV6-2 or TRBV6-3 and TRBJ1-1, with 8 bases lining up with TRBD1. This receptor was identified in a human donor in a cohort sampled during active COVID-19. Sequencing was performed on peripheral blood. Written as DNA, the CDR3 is TGTGCCAGCAGTTACGAGGTGGACAGGGTAGATTTCTTT. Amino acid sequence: CASSYEVDRVDFF.